This paragraph covers one TCR beta chain sequence. The method was immunoSEQ multiplex PCR; TCRdb's version includes in-frame clones alone and lacks a portion of them. The table includes around 32,000 clones, about nine tenths detected once. This sample is drawn from a study of PD-L1 blockade in urothelial cancer. CDR3 length: 13 residues. V lost 3 bases and J 2 bases, leaving 8 bases between the germline ends. Germline V gene data show CDR1 as SGDLS and CDR2 as YYNGEE. The V call is TRBV9, the J call TRBJ1-1, with D possibly matching TRBD1 (5 bases). The clonotype was recovered from a man aged 50-60 years with urothelial cancer. Sequencing was performed on PBMCs, taken around atezolizumab (anti-PD-L1) treatment. CDR3 in amino acids: CASSGGQNTEAFF. CDR3 coding DNA: TGTGCCAGCAGCGGCGGACAAAACACTGAAGCTTTCTTT.